This record concerns one T cell receptor (beta chain) sequence. The length of the CDR3 is 14 residues. Trimming shortened V by 4 bases and J by 1 base, and 13 bases separated the two germline ends. Germline loops: CDR1 DFQATT, CDR2 SNEGSKA (reference sequence). The time point: newly diagnosed GD, antithyroid drugs for less than 3 months. The TCR library was made from RNA that had been extracted from PBMCs in TRIzol. This sample is drawn from a study of regulatory T cells in long-lasting Graves disease. Sequencing libraries for TCR beta were prepared with iRepertoire HTBI primers and Arm-PCR of CDR3 regions. TCRdb re-analysed the multiplex PCR reads in MiXCR, keeping a single row per CDR3 protein. The sample yields approximately 560,000 distinct CDR3 sequences, roughly a sixth seen once. The data also belong to a second study, concerning T cells in Graves' hyperthyroidism and ophthalmopathy. That investigation notes: In blood, most of the thyroid clonotypes expanded above 0.001 were also present.

The receptor's source is a man aged 18 to 30 with Graves disease. The starting material was peripheral blood mononuclear cells (PBMCs), obtained at new diagnosis, from a patient treated with antithyroid drugs. V usage is TRBV20-1 and J usage is TRBJ1-1; D is perhaps TRBD1 (6 bases). The CDR3 nucleotides read TGCAGTGCTAATCGAGGGGGGCCGAACACTGAAGCTTTCTTT. It yields the protein CSANRGGPNTEAFF.